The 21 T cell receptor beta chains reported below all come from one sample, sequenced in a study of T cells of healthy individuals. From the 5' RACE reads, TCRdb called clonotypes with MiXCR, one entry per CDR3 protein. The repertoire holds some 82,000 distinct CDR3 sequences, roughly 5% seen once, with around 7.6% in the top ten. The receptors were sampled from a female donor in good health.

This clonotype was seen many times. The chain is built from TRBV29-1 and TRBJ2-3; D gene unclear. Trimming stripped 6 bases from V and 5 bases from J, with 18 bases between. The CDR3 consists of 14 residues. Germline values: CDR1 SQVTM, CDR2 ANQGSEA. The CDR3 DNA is TGCAGCGTCTGGGCGGTGGTTTCGGGAGATACGCAGTATTTT. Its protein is CSVWAVVSGDTQYF.

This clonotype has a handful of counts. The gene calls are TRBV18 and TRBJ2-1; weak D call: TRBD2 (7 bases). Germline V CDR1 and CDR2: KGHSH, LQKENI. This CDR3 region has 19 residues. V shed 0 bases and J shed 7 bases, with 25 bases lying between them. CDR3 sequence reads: CASSPPGGRLLKGGNEQFF. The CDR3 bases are TGTGCCAGCTCACCACCGGGCGGAAGGCTTCTCAAGGGGGGGAATGAGCAGTTCTTC.

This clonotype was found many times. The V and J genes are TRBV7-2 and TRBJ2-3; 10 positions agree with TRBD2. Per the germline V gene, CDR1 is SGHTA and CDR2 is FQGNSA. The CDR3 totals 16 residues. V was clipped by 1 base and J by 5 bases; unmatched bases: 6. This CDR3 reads CASSLGLAGVEDTQYF. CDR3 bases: TGTGCCAGCAGCTTAGGGCTAGCGGGAGTTGAAGATACGCAGTATTTT.

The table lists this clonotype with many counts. The CDR3 bases are TGTGCCAGCAGCTTAGTCTCGGGACTAGCGGGAGTTAGGTCCCCCAGCTCCTACGAGCAGTACTTC. Its translation is CASSLVSGLAGVRSPSSYEQYF. The chain couples TRBV7-8 to TRBJ2-7; TRBD2 aligns across 14 bases. V gave up 1 base and J gave up 0 bases; unmatched junction bases: 17. This CDR3 is 22 amino acids long. Germline V gives CDR1 SGHVS, CDR2 FQNEAQ.

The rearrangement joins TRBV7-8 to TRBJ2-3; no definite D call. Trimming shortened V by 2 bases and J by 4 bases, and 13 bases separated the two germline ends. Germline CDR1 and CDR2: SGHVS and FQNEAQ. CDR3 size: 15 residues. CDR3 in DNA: TGTGCCAGCAGCTTATTAGCTTTTGGTTCAGATACGCAGTATTTT. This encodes CASSLLAFGSDTQYF.

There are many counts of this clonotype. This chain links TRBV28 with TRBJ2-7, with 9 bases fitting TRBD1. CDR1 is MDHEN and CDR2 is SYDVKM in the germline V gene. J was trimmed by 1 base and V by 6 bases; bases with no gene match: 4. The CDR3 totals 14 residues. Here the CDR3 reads CASRSGTGSYEQYF. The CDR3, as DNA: TGTGCCAGCAGGTCCGGGACAGGGTCCTACGAGCAGTACTTC.

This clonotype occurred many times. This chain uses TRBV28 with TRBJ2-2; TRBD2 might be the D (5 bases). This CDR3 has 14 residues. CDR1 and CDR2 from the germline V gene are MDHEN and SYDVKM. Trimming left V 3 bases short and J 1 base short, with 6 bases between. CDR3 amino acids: CASSFSENTGELFF. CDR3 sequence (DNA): TGTGCCAGCAGTTTTAGCGAGAACACCGGGGAGCTGTTTTTT.

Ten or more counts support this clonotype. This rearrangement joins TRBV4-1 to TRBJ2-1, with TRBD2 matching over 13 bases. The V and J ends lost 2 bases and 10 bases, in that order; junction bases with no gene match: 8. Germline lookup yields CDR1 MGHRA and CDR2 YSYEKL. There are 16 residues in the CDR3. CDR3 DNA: TGCGCCAGCAGCCAAAGTTTCGGACTAGCGGGAGAAGAGCAGTTCTTC. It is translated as CASSQSFGLAGEEQFF.

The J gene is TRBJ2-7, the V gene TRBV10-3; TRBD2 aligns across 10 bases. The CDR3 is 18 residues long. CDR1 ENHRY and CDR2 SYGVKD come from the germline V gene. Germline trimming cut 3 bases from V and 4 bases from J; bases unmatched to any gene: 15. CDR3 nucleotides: TGTGCCATCAGTGAAACGGCAGGGTGGAGGACTAGCGGTTACGAGCAGTACTTC. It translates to CAISETAGWRTSGYEQYF.

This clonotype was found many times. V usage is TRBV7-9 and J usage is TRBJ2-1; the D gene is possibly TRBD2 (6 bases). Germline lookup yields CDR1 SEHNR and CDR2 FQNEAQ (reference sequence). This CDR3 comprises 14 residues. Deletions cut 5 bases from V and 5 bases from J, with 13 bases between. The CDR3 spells CASSLLAPHNEQFF. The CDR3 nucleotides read TGTGCCAGCAGCCTTCTAGCGCCCCACAATGAGCAGTTCTTC.

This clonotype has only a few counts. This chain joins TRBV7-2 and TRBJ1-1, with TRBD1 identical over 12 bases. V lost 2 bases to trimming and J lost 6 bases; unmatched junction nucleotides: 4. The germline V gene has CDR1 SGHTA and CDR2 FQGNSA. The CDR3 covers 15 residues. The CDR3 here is CASSLSGTGGSEAFF. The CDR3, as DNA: TGTGCCAGCAGCTTATCCGGGACAGGGGGCTCTGAAGCTTTCTTT.

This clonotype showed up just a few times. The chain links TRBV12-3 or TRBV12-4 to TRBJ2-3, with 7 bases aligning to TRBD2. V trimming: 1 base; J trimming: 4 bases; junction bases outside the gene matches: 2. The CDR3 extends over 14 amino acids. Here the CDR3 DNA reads TGTGCCAGCAGTTTAGGGGGAGGGTCAGATACGCAGTATTTT. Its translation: CASSLGGGSDTQYF.

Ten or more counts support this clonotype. CDR3 sequence (DNA): TGTGCCAGCAGCTTAGTCTCCGGGTATGAGCAGTTCTTC. Translated, it gives CASSLVSGYEQFF. The chain combines TRBV11-2 with TRBJ2-1; D remains ambiguous. Germline V gene lookup returns CDR1 SGHAT and CDR2 FQNNGV. Trimming pared 1 base from V and 8 bases from J, leaving 9 bases between. The CDR3 has 13 amino acids.

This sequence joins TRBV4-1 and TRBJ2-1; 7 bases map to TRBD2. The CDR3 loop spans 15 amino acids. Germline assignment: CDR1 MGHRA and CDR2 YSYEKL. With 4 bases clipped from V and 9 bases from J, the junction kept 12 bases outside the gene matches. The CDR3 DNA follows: TGCGCCAGCAGCCCCGGGACTATCCTCGACGGTGAGCAGTTCTTC. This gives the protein CASSPGTILDGEQFF.

This CDR3 is CASSQTGAGSPLHF. For the CDR3, the DNA is TGTGCCAGCAGTCAAACAGGGGCAGGATCACCCCTCCACTTT. The J gene is TRBJ1-6, the V gene TRBV6-6; 7 bases map to TRBD1. The trim removed 5 bases at V and 10 bases at J, leaving 8 bases unmatched. Germline V gene lookup returns CDR1 MNHNY and CDR2 SVGAGI (reference sequence). The CDR3 runs 14 residues.

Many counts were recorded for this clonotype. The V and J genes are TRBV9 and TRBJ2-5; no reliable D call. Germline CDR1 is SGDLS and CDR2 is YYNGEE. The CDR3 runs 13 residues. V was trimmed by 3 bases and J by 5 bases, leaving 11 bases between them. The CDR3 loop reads CASSGPPQETQYF. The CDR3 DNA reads TGTGCCAGCAGCGGCCCGCCCCAGGAGACCCAGTACTTC.

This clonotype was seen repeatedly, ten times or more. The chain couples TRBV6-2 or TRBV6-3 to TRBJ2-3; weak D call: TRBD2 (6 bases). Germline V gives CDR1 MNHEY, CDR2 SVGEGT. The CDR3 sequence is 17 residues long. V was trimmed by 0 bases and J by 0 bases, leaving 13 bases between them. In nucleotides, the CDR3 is TGTGCCAGCAGTTACTCGGCACGGAGCGGGAGCACAGATACGCAGTATTTT. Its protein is CASSYSARSGSTDTQYF.

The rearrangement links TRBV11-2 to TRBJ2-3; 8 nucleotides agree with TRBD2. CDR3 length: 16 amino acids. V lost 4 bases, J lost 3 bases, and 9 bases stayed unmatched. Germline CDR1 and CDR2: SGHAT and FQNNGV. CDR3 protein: CASSSPPSGSTDTQYF. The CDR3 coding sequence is TGTGCCAGCAGCTCCCCCCCCAGCGGGAGTACAGATACGCAGTATTTT.

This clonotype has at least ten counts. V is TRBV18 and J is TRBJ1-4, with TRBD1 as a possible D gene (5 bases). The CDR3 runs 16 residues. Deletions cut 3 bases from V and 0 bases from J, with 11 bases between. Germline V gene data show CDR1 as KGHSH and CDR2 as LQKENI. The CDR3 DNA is TGTGCCAGCTCACCGACGACAGTGACAACTAATGAAAAACTGTTTTTT. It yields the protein CASSPTTVTTNEKLFF.

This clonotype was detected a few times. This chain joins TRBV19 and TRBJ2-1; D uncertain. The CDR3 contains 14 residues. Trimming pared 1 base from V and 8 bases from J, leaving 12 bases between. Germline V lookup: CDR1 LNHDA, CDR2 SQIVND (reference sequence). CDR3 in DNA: TGTGCCAGTAGTATAGGAATGCGACCCGATGAGCAGTTCTTC. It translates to CASSIGMRPDEQFF.

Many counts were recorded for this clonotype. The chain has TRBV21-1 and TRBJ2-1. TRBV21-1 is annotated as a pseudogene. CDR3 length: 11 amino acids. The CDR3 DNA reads TGTGCCAGCAGCGTAGACAATGAGCAGTTCTTC. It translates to CASSVDNEQFF.